The clone carrying this TCR beta chain came up a few times. This sample was included in a study of T cell repertoires in cytomegalovirus infection. Study-wide context: CMV infection together with matching HLA type was indicated by public TCR beta signatures.

MiXCR, applied by TCRdb to the reads, yields one record per CDR3 protein. The data contain approximately 400,000 distinct CDR3 sequences, roughly 31% of them singletons. Trimming pared 0 bases from V and 6 bases from J, leaving 9 bases between. This CDR3 spans 14 amino acids. Germline V gene lookup returns CDR1 SGHVS and CDR2 FNYEAQ. This chain connects TRBV7-6 to TRBJ2-1; the D is unclear. Sequencing was performed on PBMCs. The clonotype comes from a human donor in good health (CMV status not recorded). Some clones in this sample may be carry-over from other donors' samples. Written as DNA, the CDR3 is TGTGCCAGCAGCTTAGCACGCAGGACCAATGAGCAGTTCTTC. Amino acid sequence: CASSLARRTNEQFF.